Presented here are 23 T cell receptor beta chains from one specimen sequenced in a study of cytomegalovirus exposure and HLA in healthy donors. The PCR employed 60 Vbeta primers together with 13 Jbeta primers. Generated by immunoSEQ multiplex PCR, the TCRdb table keeps only in-frame clones and is missing some. Among under 200,000 clones listed, approximately 70% were seen once. The sequenced material came from PBMCs. These receptors were obtained from a woman between 25 and 40 years old in good health and CMV-seronegative.

Concerning this clone itself: This sample also contains other DNA sequences that code for the same CDR3. The chain is built from TRBV5-1 and TRBJ2-3; tentatively, D is TRBD2 (6 bases). The CDR3 is made up of 15 amino acids. Germline CDR1 is SGHRS and CDR2 is YFSETQ. Trimming took 0 bases from V and 1 from J, leaving 9 bases between them. CDR3 loop: CASSLEGGGTDTQYF. CDR3 nucleotides: TGCGCCAGCAGCTTGGAGGGCGGGGGCACAGATACGCAGTATTTT. Full variable domain (remainder filled in from reference TRBV5-1 and TRBJ2-3): KAGVTQTPRYLIKTRGQQVTLSCSPISGHRSVSWYQQTPGQGLQFLFEYFSETQRNKGNFPGRFSGRQFSNSRSEMNVSTLELGDSALYLCASSLEGGGTDTQYFGPGTRLTVL.

This clone was observed a few times. The V call is TRBV11-3, the J call TRBJ1-1; D is undetermined. The CDR3 is made up of 13 amino acids. V was trimmed by 1 base and J by 8 bases, leaving 11 bases between them. Germline V gives CDR1 SGHNT, CDR2 YENEEA. CDR3 in amino acids: CASSLGPEKEAFF. The CDR3 DNA reads TGTGCCAGCAGCTTAGGGCCTGAAAAGGAAGCTTTCTTT.

This chain connects TRBV18 to TRBJ2-5, with 7 bases identical to TRBD1. J was trimmed by 2 bases and V by 6 bases; bases with no gene match: 9. Germline loops: CDR1 KGHSH, CDR2 LQKENI. This CDR3 is built from 15 residues. The DNA of the CDR3 is TGTGCCAGCTCTCGGGACAGAGCCCTTCAAGAGACCCAGTACTTC. Translation gives CASSRDRALQETQYF.

The gene calls are TRBV27 and TRBJ2-1; maybe TRBD2 (7 bases). Germline lookup yields CDR1 MNHEY and CDR2 SMNVEV (reference sequence). The V gene lost 5 bases and the J gene lost 4 bases, with 15 bases spanning the gap. The CDR3 spans 15 residues. CDR3 bases: TGTGCCAGCAGTGGTTCGCGGGGGCCTTACAATGAGCAGTTCTTC. Translation: CASSGSRGPYNEQFF.

This clone has only a few counts. The chain joins TRBV7-2 to TRBJ2-1; 10 nucleotides align to TRBD2. The germline gives CDR1 SGHTA, CDR2 FQGNSA. The CDR3 is 14 amino acids. Unmatched junction bases numbered 5, after V lost 2 bases and J lost 10 bases. The CDR3 DNA sequence: TGTGCCAGCAGCTTATTCCCTAGCGGGGGCGAGCAGTTCTTC. Its protein is CASSLFPSGGEQFF.

This clone occurred a few times. The J gene is TRBJ1-5, the V gene TRBV10-3; 8 nucleotides agree with TRBD1. The CDR3 contains 17 residues. The V gene's germline CDR1 is ENHRY and CDR2 SYGVKD. Losses at the gene ends were 4 bases for V and 1 base for J; bases not matched to a gene: 9. In nucleotides, the CDR3 is TGTGCCATCAGTGCCGGACAGGGCGAGACAAGCAATCAGCCCCAGCATTTT. Translated: CAISAGQGETSNQPQHF.

The V call is TRBV18, the J call TRBJ1-4; no reliable D call. The CDR3 is 13 residues long. From germline, CDR1 is KGHSH and CDR2 LQKENI. V lost 3 bases and J 5 bases, leaving 7 bases between the germline ends. The CDR3 DNA reads as TGTGCCAGCTCACCTAGTGTGAATGAAAAACTGTTTTTT. Translating gives CASSPSVNEKLFF.

The rearrangement uses TRBV27 and TRBJ2-7; D may be TRBD1 (5 bases). CDR1 and CDR2 from the germline V gene are MNHEY and SMNVEV (reference sequence). The CDR3 consists of 14 residues. Trimming stripped 5 bases from V and 3 bases from J, with 14 bases between. The CDR3 sequence: CASSTSPRDYEQYF. DNA for the CDR3: TGTGCCAGCAGTACCTCCCCCAGGGACTACGAGCAGTACTTC.

The genes are TRBV6-6 and TRBJ1-1; 7 nucleotides agree with TRBD1. Trimming took 6 bases from V and 4 from J; bases not matched to a gene: 14. Germline V CDR1 and CDR2: MNHNY, SVGAGI (reference sequence). This CDR3 contains 16 residues. CDR3 bases: TGTGCCAGCAGCTCAGGGGGATCGAGATTGGGCACTGAAGCTTTCTTT. Its translation: CASSSGGSRLGTEAFF.

The chain carries TRBV5-1 and TRBJ2-2, with a tentative D call TRBD1 (5 bases). The CDR3 loop spans 16 amino acids. With 0 bases removed from V and 3 bases from J, the gap between germline ends came to 12 bases. CDR1 is SGHRS, CDR2 YFSETQ, per germline. CDR3 protein: CASSLGATRDTGELFF. The CDR3 bases are TGCGCCAGCAGCTTGGGCGCCACCAGGGACACCGGGGAGCTGTTTTTT. Filled out from reference TRBV5-1 and TRBJ2-2, the complete variable domain reads KAGVTQTPRYLIKTRGQQVTLSCSPISGHRSVSWYQQTPGQGLQFLFEYFSETQRNKGNFPGRFSGRQFSNSRSEMNVSTLELGDSALYLCASSLGATRDTGELFFGEGSRLTVL.

The rearrangement uses TRBV9 and TRBJ2-5, with TRBD2 matching 9 bases. The J segment lost 2 bases and the V segment lost 2 bases, leaving 7 bases of the junction unmatched. The germline V gene has CDR1 SGDLS and CDR2 YYNGEE. This CDR3 is 16 amino acids long. The CDR3 loop reads CASSVAGGLRQETQYF. The DNA of the CDR3 is TGTGCCAGCAGCGTTGCGGGAGGGCTTAGGCAAGAGACCCAGTACTTC.

The gene calls are TRBV5-3 and TRBJ2-5; 7 bases are a match to TRBD1. TRBV5-3 is assigned to the ORF class and has an uncertain function. Germline trimming cut 4 bases from V and 0 bases from J; bases unmatched to any gene: 6. The CDR3 is 15 amino acids. The CDR3 region is CARSRGQRHQETQYF. The CDR3, as DNA: TGTGCCAGAAGCCGGGGACAGCGTCACCAAGAGACCCAGTACTTC.

This chain joins TRBV10-3 and TRBJ1-2; possibly TRBD1 for D (6 bases). This CDR3 is built from 14 residues. Germline CDR1 ENHRY, CDR2 SYGVKD. V was cut by 5 bases and J by 0 bases, with 10 bases left in between. The CDR3 reads CAISTTGSNYGYTF. CDR3 bases: TGTGCCATCAGTACAACAGGGTCTAACTATGGCTACACCTTC.

The rearrangement uses TRBV18 and TRBJ2-6, with D possibly TRBD2 on 5 matching bases. The CDR3 is 15 residues long. Germline CDR1 reads KGHSH; CDR2 reads LQKENI. Trimming removed 4 bases at V and 3 bases at J, with 10 bases between. CDR3 nucleotides: TGTGCCAGCTCACTACGGGATCTTGGGGCCAACGTCCTGACTTTC. Protein: CASSLRDLGANVLTF. The full variable domain, with the rest looked up from reference TRBV18 and TRBJ2-6, is NAGVMQNPRHLVRRRGQEARLRCSPMKGHSHVYWYRQLPEEGLKFMVYLQKENIIDESGMPKERFSAEFPKEGPSILRIQQVVRGDSAAYFCASSLRDLGANVLTFGAGSRLTVL.

V and J are TRBV9 and TRBJ2-1, with a weak D call TRBD1 (6 bases). Looked up from germline, CDR1 is SGDLS and CDR2 is YYNGEE. The CDR3 sequence is 14 residues long. V lost 3 bases and J 8 bases, leaving 15 bases between the germline ends. CDR3 protein: CASSASGARDEQFF. CDR3 DNA: TGTGCCAGCAGCGCTTCAGGGGCACGGGATGAGCAGTTCTTC.

This clone was seen a handful of times. V and J are TRBV4-1 and TRBJ2-7, with TRBD2 matching over 8 bases. The CDR3 has 14 residues. The V gene's germline CDR1 is MGHRA and CDR2 YSYEKL. After removal of 5 bases from V and 3 bases from J, the junction contained 6 bases not matched to a gene. The chain's CDR3 is CASSYRTSFYEQYF. Here the CDR3 DNA reads TGCGCCAGCAGCTACCGGACTAGCTTCTACGAGCAGTACTTC.

The chain couples TRBV15 to TRBJ2-2; 9 bases match TRBD2. V dropped 5 bases and J dropped 0; count of bases not matched to a gene: 4. The CDR3 length is 16 residues. Looked up from germline, CDR1 is LNHNV and CDR2 is YYDKDF (reference sequence). The CDR3 is CATSPRLAANTGELFF. The DNA of the CDR3 is TGTGCCACCAGCCCACGACTAGCGGCGAACACCGGGGAGCTGTTTTTT.

The V gene is TRBV7-3, the J gene TRBJ2-7, with TRBD2 identical over 14 bases. Trimming removed 2 bases from V and 3 bases from J; junction bases left unmatched: 3. Germline V gene lookup returns CDR1 SGHTA and CDR2 FQGTGA. CDR3 size: 16 residues. This CDR3 is CASSLGLAGGSYEQYF. DNA for the CDR3: TGTGCCAGCAGCTTAGGACTAGCGGGAGGCAGCTACGAGCAGTACTTC.

The chain links TRBV7-3 to TRBJ2-5; a weak D match, TRBD2 (5 bases). Near its end, the DNA agrees better with TRBJ2-7, so the J call may be wrong. CDR1 is SGHTA and CDR2 is FQGTGA in the germline V gene. CDR3 size: 14 residues. Here the CDR3 DNA reads TGTGCCAGCAGTTCAGGACTGGCCCGCGACGAGCAGTACTTC. The encoded protein is CASSSGLARDEQYF.

This clone showed up just a few times. The rearrangement links TRBV25-1 to TRBJ1-6; unclear D gene. The length of the CDR3 is 13 residues. Per the germline V gene, CDR1 is MGHDK and CDR2 is SYGVNS. V lost 4 bases to trimming and J lost 8 bases, with 9 bases between them. The CDR3 bases are TGTGCCAGCAGTGCCGAGAGGGATTCACCCCTCCACTTT. Amino acids: CASSAERDSPLHF.

The CDR3 DNA reads TGTGCCAGCAGCTTGCACGGCTATGGCTACACCTTC. Translated: CASSLHGYGYTF. The V gene is TRBV5-4, the J gene TRBJ1-2, with D unclear. V was cut by 1 base and J by 4 bases, with 5 bases left in between. CDR1 SGHNT and CDR2 YYREEE come from the germline V gene (reference sequence). The CDR3 extends over 12 amino acids.

The V gene is TRBV4-1, the J gene TRBJ2-2; TRBD2 aligns across 8 bases. The CDR3 is made up of 14 amino acids. V shed 4 bases and J 7 bases; nucleotides not matched to a gene: 5. Germline values: CDR1 MGHRA, CDR2 YSYEKL. The CDR3 DNA follows: TGCGCCAGCAGCCTGAGCGGGAGAGACGGGGAGCTGTTTTTT. Encoded protein: CASSLSGRDGELFF.

The chain employs TRBV15 and TRBJ1-2; TRBD1 matches at 8 bases. V dropped 4 bases and J dropped 4; count of bases not matched to a gene: 2. CDR3 length equals 13 residues. Germline assignment: CDR1 LNHNV and CDR2 YYDKDF (reference sequence). The CDR3 spells CATSKDRVYGYTF. The CDR3, as DNA: TGTGCCACCAGCAAGGACAGGGTCTATGGCTACACCTTC.